Below, 27 T cell receptor beta chains from the same sample are listed, as sequenced in a study of blood T cell repertoires in COVID-19. Some clones are missing from TCRdb's copy, which holds only in-frame ones; the method was immunoSEQ multiplex PCR. This table has 250,000 to 350,000 clones, about 90% appearing once. The sample comprised peripheral blood. All receptors come from a woman aged 50 to 65 who had recovered from COVID-19.

The CDR3 DNA sequence: TGTGCCAGCTCACCTTACTATTACGGGACACTTAACACCGGGGAGCTGTTTTTT. This gives the protein CASSPYYYGTLNTGELFF. The rearrangement uses TRBV18 and TRBJ2-2; tentatively, D is TRBD1 (6 bases). This CDR3 comprises 18 residues. V was cut by 3 bases and J by 2 bases, with 19 bases left in between. CDR1 is KGHSH, CDR2 LQKENI, per germline.

The rearrangement links TRBV25-1 to TRBJ1-4; TRBD1 matches 7 bases. V trimming: 2 bases; J trimming: 5 bases; junction bases outside the gene matches: 5. This CDR3 has 15 residues. From germline, CDR1 is MGHDK and CDR2 SYGVNS. CDR3 region: CASSEATGENEKLFF. CDR3 coding DNA: TGTGCCAGCAGTGAAGCTACAGGGGAGAATGAAAAACTGTTTTTT.

The rearrangement links TRBV7-2 to TRBJ1-2; maybe TRBD1 (5 bases). V lost 6 bases, J lost 0 bases, and 11 bases lay in between. The germline V gene encodes CDR1 SGHTA and CDR2 FQGNSA. The CDR3 is 14 amino acids. The CDR3: CASSTDSTNYGYTF. CDR3 nucleotides: TGTGCCAGCAGTACCGACAGCACTAACTATGGCTACACCTTC.

The genes are TRBV6-2 or TRBV6-3 and TRBJ2-7, with no clear D. The V gene lost 4 bases and the J gene lost 3 bases, with 4 bases spanning the gap. Germline CDR1 MNHEY, CDR2 SVGEGT. CDR3 length: 11 amino acids. The CDR3 spells CASSFIYEQYF. In DNA, the CDR3 is TGTGCCAGCAGTTTCATCTACGAGCAGTACTTC.

This chain links TRBV6-2 or TRBV6-3 with TRBJ2-4; D unclear. This CDR3 region has 15 residues. Deletions cut 5 bases from V and 7 bases from J, with 18 bases between. Germline values: CDR1 MNHEY, CDR2 SVGEGT. The CDR3 is CASSTSRYGVNIQYF. Here the CDR3 DNA reads TGTGCCAGCAGTACTTCCCGCTACGGAGTGAACATTCAGTACTTC.

The chain combines TRBV9 with TRBJ2-3; TRBD2 matches 9 bases. This CDR3 contains 15 residues. V lost 2 bases and J lost 4; bases outside the gene matches: 5. Germline CDR1 SGDLS, CDR2 YYNGEE. CDR3 coding DNA: TGTGCCAGCAGCGTTAGCGGGAGAATCGCAGATACGCAGTATTTT. This encodes CASSVSGRIADTQYF.

The chain combines TRBV6-2 or TRBV6-3 with TRBJ1-5; the D is unclear. The V gene's germline CDR1 is MNHEY and CDR2 SVGEGT. There are 14 residues in the CDR3. The V end lost 5 bases, the J end lost 7 bases, and 15 bases lay between the germline ends. The CDR3 protein is CASSRPPGGQPQHF. CDR3 DNA: TGTGCCAGCAGTCGCCCGCCCGGAGGGCAGCCCCAGCATTTT.

The rearrangement joins TRBV29-1 to TRBJ1-1; maybe TRBD1 (5 bases). This CDR3 contains 10 residues. CDR1 and CDR2 (germline): SQVTM, ANQGSEA. V gave up 6 bases and J gave up 8 bases, with 10 bases separating them. Written as DNA, the CDR3 is TGCAGCGTCGAGGAGGGGGAAGCTTTCTTT. It codes for CSVEEGEAFF.

The chain has TRBV27 and TRBJ1-1; no reliable D call. The germline CDR1 and CDR2 sequences are MNHEY and SMNVEV (reference sequence). The V end was cut by 0 bases, the J end by 2 bases, with 4 bases between. CDR3 size: 13 residues. The CDR3 here is CASSLSPNTEAFF. CDR3 coding DNA: TGTGCCAGCAGTTTATCCCCAAACACTGAAGCTTTCTTT.

This clone was seen a handful of times. J is TRBJ2-6 and V is TRBV5-1; TRBD1 aligns across 9 bases. CDR1 and CDR2 from the germline V gene are SGHRS and YFSETQ. V lost 5 bases and J lost 0; bases outside the gene matches: 6. This CDR3 comprises 17 residues. CDR3 in amino acids: CASSRTGDFSGANVLTF. CDR3 in DNA: TGCGCCAGCAGTAGGACAGGGGACTTCTCTGGGGCCAACGTCCTGACTTTC.

The chain combines TRBV5-8 with TRBJ2-7, with 7 bases that match TRBD1. CDR1 SGHTS and CDR2 YDEGEE come from the germline V gene. V gave up 3 bases and J gave up 1 base; unmatched junction bases: 7. The CDR3 has 15 amino acids. The DNA for the CDR3 is TGTGCCAGCAGCTGGGGGACAGCCACGTCCTACGAGCAGTACTTC. It is translated as CASSWGTATSYEQYF.

This rearrangement joins TRBV5-4 to TRBJ2-3; 7 bases fit TRBD2. V was pared by 2 bases and J by 2 bases, with 5 bases of the junction left unmatched. Germline lookup yields CDR1 SGHNT and CDR2 YYREEE (reference sequence). The CDR3 sequence is 15 residues long. The CDR3 loop is CASSFGSGVTDTQYF. The CDR3 nucleotides read TGTGCCAGCAGCTTCGGGAGCGGGGTCACAGATACGCAGTATTTT.

This clone came up once. The chain is built from TRBV11-2 and TRBJ2-3; tentatively, D is TRBD2 (5 bases). Deletions cut 5 bases from V and 3 bases from J, with 21 bases between. The CDR3 contains 17 residues. CDR1 SGHAT and CDR2 FQNNGV come from the germline V gene. The CDR3 sequence is CASSHERASGATDTQYF. The CDR3 DNA reads as TGTGCCAGCAGCCACGAGAGGGCTAGTGGCGCGACAGATACGCAGTATTTT.

The chain joins TRBV6-5 to TRBJ2-5, with D uncertain. CDR1 MNHEY and CDR2 SVGAGI come from the germline V gene. V lost 5 bases to trimming and J lost 0 bases, with 7 bases between them. The CDR3 spans 13 residues. CDR3 protein: CASSPAYQETQYF. The CDR3 DNA is TGTGCCAGCAGTCCCGCGTACCAAGAGACCCAGTACTTC.

This rearrangement joins TRBV3-1 (or the pseudogene TRBV3-2) to TRBJ2-2, with TRBD2 matching 11 bases. The CDR3 contains 16 residues. The J segment lost 4 bases and the V segment lost 5 bases, leaving 6 bases of the junction unmatched. Germline V lookup: CDR1 LGHDT, CDR2 YNNKEL (reference sequence). The CDR3 coding sequence is TGTGCCAGCAGCTACCTAGCGGGGGGTTGCACCGGGGAGCTGTTTTTT. It translates to CASSYLAGGCTGELFF.

This clone appeared a single time. The chain uses TRBV7-2 and TRBJ1-2, with 9 nucleotides matching TRBD1. V lost 6 bases and J lost 4; bases outside the gene matches: 3. The germline V gene has CDR1 SGHTA and CDR2 FQGNSA. The CDR3 totals 13 residues. CDR3 in amino acids: CASSPTGGYGYTF. CDR3 bases: TGTGCCAGCAGTCCGACAGGGGGCTATGGCTACACCTTC.

The chain uses TRBV7-2 and TRBJ1-2; tentatively, D is TRBD1 (5 bases). V was trimmed by 5 bases and J by 8 bases, leaving 15 bases between them. Germline CDR1 SGHTA, CDR2 FQGNSA. The length of the CDR3 is 13 residues. In DNA, the CDR3 is TGTGCCAGCAGCCTAGAGGGAGGGGCCGGCTACACCTTC. Protein: CASSLEGGAGYTF. The variable domain in full, with the rest retrieved from reference TRBV7-2 and TRBJ1-2, is GAGVSQSPSNKVTEKGKDVELRCDPISGHTALYWYRQSLGQGLEFLIYFQGNSAPDKSGLPSDRFSAERTGGSVSTLTIQRTQQEDSAVYLCASSLEGGAGYTFGSGTRLTVV.

The chain couples TRBV5-5 to TRBJ2-5, with D hard to call. Germline values: CDR1 SGHKS, CDR2 YYEKEE (reference sequence). With 2 bases removed from V and 2 bases from J, the gap between germline ends came to 7 bases. The CDR3 extends over 13 amino acids. The CDR3 bases are TGTGCCAGCAGCTTTAACACGCAAGAGACCCAGTACTTC. Translation gives CASSFNTQETQYF.

The V gene is TRBV28, the J gene TRBJ1-2; D is unclear. The length of the CDR3 is 15 residues. V lost 6 bases and J lost 1, with 15 bases in between. CDR1 MDHEN and CDR2 SYDVKM come from the germline V gene. In nucleotides, the CDR3 is TGTGCCAGCAGCTCCTTAGAACCCGATAACTATGGCTACACCTTC. Its translation: CASSSLEPDNYGYTF.

J is TRBJ1-5 and V is TRBV27; the D gene is possibly TRBD1 (5 bases). V was clipped by 4 bases and J by 6 bases, with 13 bases between them. Germline CDR1 and CDR2: MNHEY and SMNVEV (reference sequence). This CDR3 has 14 amino acids. CDR3 in amino acids: CASSSQGTSQPQHF. CDR3 in DNA: TGTGCCAGCAGTTCTCAGGGAACGAGTCAGCCCCAGCATTTT.

V is TRBV19 and J is TRBJ2-2, with a tentative D call TRBD1 (5 bases). V was clipped by 7 bases and J by 4 bases, with 10 bases between them. This CDR3 region has 13 residues. CDR1 is LNHDA, CDR2 SQIVND, per germline (reference sequence). The CDR3 here is CASTRQSTGELFF. The DNA of the CDR3 is TGTGCCAGTACCCGACAGAGCACCGGGGAGCTGTTTTTT.

The V gene is TRBV28, the J gene TRBJ2-3; 7 bases map to TRBD1. V shed 6 bases and J 4 bases; nucleotides not matched to a gene: 10. The germline V gene encodes CDR1 MDHEN and CDR2 SYDVKM. The CDR3 totals 15 residues. The DNA for the CDR3 is TGTGCCAGCAGACCCCGACAGGGTATCGCAGATACGCAGTATTTT. Its translation: CASRPRQGIADTQYF.

J is TRBJ2-5 and V is TRBV6-4; TRBD2 aligns across 11 bases. Germline V gene data show CDR1 as MRHNA and CDR2 as SNTAGT. This CDR3 is 14 amino acids long. The V gene end was trimmed by 8 bases and the J gene end by 2 bases; junction bases not matched to a gene: 4. CDR3 nucleotide sequence: TGTGCCAGCGAGACTAGCGGGGATCAAGAGACCCAGTACTTC. Protein sequence: CASETSGDQETQYF.

The V call is TRBV6-2 or TRBV6-3, the J call TRBJ2-7; 10 bases map to TRBD2. With V trimmed by 4 bases and J by 0 bases, 6 bases remained unmatched. CDR3 size: 16 residues. CDR1 is MNHEY and CDR2 is SVGEGT in the germline V gene. The CDR3 DNA is TGTGCCAGCAGTTCACCCGGACTAGCGGTCTCCTACGAGCAGTACTTC. Amino acid sequence: CASSSPGLAVSYEQYF.

The chain links TRBV19 to TRBJ1-5; unclear D gene. The CDR3 consists of 13 residues. Trimming shortened V by 5 bases and J by 5 bases, and 10 bases separated the two germline ends. Germline V gives CDR1 LNHDA, CDR2 SQIVND (reference sequence). The CDR3 loop is CASSLESDQPQHF. The DNA for the CDR3 is TGTGCCAGTAGTCTCGAATCGGATCAGCCCCAGCATTTT.

In regard to this clone: Its ends do not fully match the called genes, so a read error is possible. This chain connects TRBV7-7 to TRBJ2-5; TRBD2 aligns across 12 bases. The germline CDR1 and CDR2 sequences are SSHAT and FNYEAQ (reference sequence). The CDR3 has 14 amino acids. The CDR3 spells CASSPSGRGETQYF. For the CDR3, the DNA is TGTGCTAGCAGCCCTAGCGGGAGGGGGGAGACCCAGTACTTC.

This chain uses TRBV29-1 with TRBJ2-2; 9 bases match TRBD1. In germline, CDR1 is SQVTM, CDR2 ANQGSEA. The CDR3 extends over 14 amino acids. The ends lost 6 bases at V and 6 bases at J; junction bases unmatched: 8. CDR3 DNA: TGCAGCGTCCTACGAGGACAGGGGTCCGGGGAGCTGTTTTTT. As protein: CSVLRGQGSGELFF.